Below are 31 T cell receptor beta chains sequenced from a single sample in a study of CD8+CD57+ T cells in acquired aplastic anemia. CD8+CD57+ cell expansion had been shown by flow cytometry in patients chosen for sequencing. CDR3 and TCR beta VDJ profiling relied on a genomic DNA template. TCRdb ran MiXCR on the reads and lists one entry per CDR3 protein. Seen here are more than 150,000 distinct CDR3 sequences, roughly 50% observed once, and the top ten hold around 13%. The sample taken for sequencing was sorted CD4+, CD8+, or CD8+CD57+ T cells (not recorded which) from PBMCs. The receptors shown here come from a human donor with aplastic anemia.

The chain recombines TRBV29-1 with TRBJ1-4; D is unresolved. Germline CDR1 and CDR2: SQVTM and ANQGSEA. The CDR3 has 13 residues. Trimming cost V 5 bases and J 8 bases, with 15 bases left between them. This chain's CDR3 is CSVSLSLREKLFF. In DNA form, the CDR3 reads TGCAGCGTTTCTTTAAGCCTGAGGGAAAAACTGTTTTTT.

The CDR3 sequence is CASSIGDRSNTEAFF. The DNA of the CDR3 is TGTGCCAGTAGTATCGGTGACAGATCGAACACTGAAGCTTTCTTT. The rearrangement links TRBV19 to TRBJ1-1, with D maybe TRBD1 (5 bases). This CDR3 has 15 residues. V lost 3 bases and J 1 base, leaving 12 bases between the germline ends. CDR1 LNHDA and CDR2 SQIVND come from the germline V gene (reference sequence).

V usage is TRBV20-1 and J usage is TRBJ2-3; 8 bases line up with TRBD2. V lost 4 bases to trimming and J lost 9 bases; unmatched junction nucleotides: 24. CDR1 is DFQATT and CDR2 is SNEGSKA in the germline V gene (reference sequence). The CDR3 length is 18 residues. In DNA form, the CDR3 reads TGCAGTGCTATTCACCTCAAAGAGCGGGGGAGTACCACTGAAACGCAGTATTTT. Encoded protein: CSAIHLKERGSTTETQYF.

The gene calls are TRBV3-1 and TRBJ1-1; 7 nucleotides line up with TRBD1. The J segment lost 4 bases and the V segment lost 3 bases, leaving 5 bases of the junction unmatched. Germline V gene data show CDR1 as LGHDT and CDR2 as YNNKEL (reference sequence). The CDR3 runs 14 residues. This CDR3 reads CASSHQGVGTEAFF. CDR3 in DNA: TGTGCCAGCAGCCATCAGGGGGTGGGCACTGAAGCTTTCTTT.

The chain combines TRBV19 with TRBJ1-5, with D uncertain. V lost 2 bases, J lost 3 bases, and 11 bases lay in between. The CDR3 length is 15 residues. Germline V gives CDR1 LNHDA, CDR2 SQIVND (reference sequence). CDR3 nucleotides: TGTGCCAGTAGTATATTGGACGGCAACAATCAGCCCCAGCATTTT. As protein: CASSILDGNNQPQHF.

The CDR3 nucleotides read TGTGCCAGCAGCCCACCATACCGGGACAGAGAGAATTCACCCCTCCACTTT. Encoded protein: CASSPPYRDRENSPLHF. The chain recombines TRBV7-8 with TRBJ1-6, with 7 nucleotides matching TRBD1. The CDR3 sequence is 17 residues long. Germline V gene data show CDR1 as SGHVS and CDR2 as FQNEAQ. Trimming took 5 bases from V and 7 from J; bases not matched to a gene: 14.

In its sample, this clonotype was seen many times. The V and J genes are TRBV5-1 and TRBJ2-1; TRBD2 aligns across 12 bases. The CDR3 extends over 14 amino acids. Germline values: CDR1 SGHRS, CDR2 YFSETQ. Unmatched junction bases numbered 1, after V lost 0 bases and J lost 9 bases. CDR3 nucleotide sequence: TGCGCCAGCAGCTTGGCTAGCGGGGGGGGTGAGCAGTTCTTC. This sequence encodes CASSLASGGGEQFF.

On this clonotype itself: It may be a read error: a sequence one base away is much more abundant. The J gene is TRBJ2-7, the V gene TRBV7-9; TRBD1 aligns across 9 bases. Per germline, CDR1 SEHNR and CDR2 FQNEAQ (reference sequence). The CDR3 covers 14 residues. As DNA, the CDR3 is TGTGCCAGCAGCTTACGGGACAGGGTTCACGAGCAGCACTTC. This gives the protein CASSLRDRVHEQHF.

At least ten counts were recorded for this clonotype. The CDR3 region is CASSQGKLQGAGEQYF. The CDR3 DNA reads as TGTGCCAGCAGCCAAGGGAAATTACAGGGGGCGGGGGAGCAGTACTTC. V gene TRBV4-2 combines with J gene TRBJ2-7; 9 bases align to TRBD1. The CDR3 is 16 amino acids. Trimming took 1 base from V and 7 from J; bases not matched to a gene: 11. CDR1 and CDR2 (germline): LGHNA, YNFKEQ.

The chain has TRBV10-3 and TRBJ2-3; D uncertain. Deletions cut 10 bases from V and 1 base from J, with 12 bases between. This CDR3 contains 13 residues. CDR1 is ENHRY and CDR2 is SYGVKD in the germline V gene. The CDR3 DNA sequence: TGTGCCACAAACGGCGGAGGCACAGATACGCAGTATTTT. Its protein product is CATNGGGTDTQYF.

This clonotype occurred many times. The chain has TRBV5-1 and TRBJ2-1; 7 nucleotides match TRBD1. Germline loops: CDR1 SGHRS, CDR2 YFSETQ. The CDR3 totals 21 residues. With 0 bases clipped from V and 0 bases from J, the junction kept 18 bases outside the gene matches. The CDR3 region has the DNA TGCGCCAGCAGCTTGGAAGGGGGCGCGTCAGCCACCCCGAGCTCCTACAATGAGCAGTTCTTC. Residues: CASSLEGGASATPSSYNEQFF. Full variable domain (outside the CDR3, taken from reference TRBV5-1 and TRBJ2-1): KAGVTQTPRYLIKTRGQQVTLSCSPISGHRSVSWYQQTPGQGLQFLFEYFSETQRNKGNFPGRFSGRQFSNSRSEMNVSTLELGDSALYLCASSLEGGASATPSSYNEQFFGPGTRLTVL.

V usage is TRBV10-3 and J usage is TRBJ2-7; 12 bases agree with TRBD2. The CDR3 loop spans 16 amino acids. With 0 bases clipped from V and 2 bases from J, the junction kept 2 bases outside the gene matches. The germline gives CDR1 ENHRY, CDR2 SYGVKD. The CDR3 nucleotides read TGTGCCATCAGTGAGTCGACTAGCGGGAGAGCCTACGAGCAGTACTTC. Its translation: CAISESTSGRAYEQYF.

The rearrangement joins TRBV19 to TRBJ2-3, with 9 bases lining up with TRBD1. Germline CDR1 reads LNHDA; CDR2 reads SQIVND (reference sequence). Losses at the gene ends were 8 bases for V and 2 bases for J; bases not matched to a gene: 5. The CDR3 extends over 14 amino acids. This chain's CDR3 is CASGTGPNTDTQYF. For the CDR3, the DNA is TGTGCCAGTGGGACAGGGCCTAACACAGATACGCAGTATTTT.

This clonotype was seen a handful of times. V usage is TRBV29-1 and J usage is TRBJ2-1, with 7 bases lining up with TRBD1. The CDR3 is made up of 16 amino acids. Germline CDR1 SQVTM, CDR2 ANQGSEA. V gave up 4 bases and J gave up 6 bases; unmatched junction bases: 15. CDR3 sequence: CSVVSQRQGLSNEQFF. DNA of the CDR3: TGCAGCGTTGTAAGTCAGCGACAGGGTCTCTCCAATGAGCAGTTCTTC.

At least ten counts were recorded for this clonotype. The V call is TRBV6-5, the J call TRBJ2-7; TRBD1 aligns across 7 bases. Germline V lookup: CDR1 MNHEY, CDR2 SVGAGI. The CDR3 runs 15 residues. J lost 5 bases, V lost 4 bases, and 11 bases had no gene match. CDR3 sequence reads: CASSSEGDSHNEQYF. In nucleotides, the CDR3 is TGTGCCAGCAGTTCTGAGGGGGACAGTCATAACGAGCAGTACTTC.

The sample holds many counts of this clonotype. This rearrangement joins TRBV2 to TRBJ2-7; TRBD1 might be the D (6 bases). In germline, CDR1 is SNHLY, CDR2 FYNNEI. Trimming cost V 8 bases and J 3 bases, with 11 bases left between them. CDR3 length equals 12 residues. CDR3 residues: CASGTRYYEQYF. As DNA, the CDR3 is TGTGCCAGCGGGACACGGTACTACGAGCAGTACTTC.

This clonotype was recorded at least ten times. V gene TRBV10-2 combines with J gene TRBJ1-3; 8 positions agree with TRBD1. The CDR3 is 16 amino acids. Germline lookup yields CDR1 WSHSY and CDR2 SAAADI. V dropped 3 bases and J dropped 4; count of bases not matched to a gene: 8. CDR3 DNA sequence: TGCGCCAGCAGTGAAAATTCAGGGGGCTCGGGAAACACCATATATTTT. Translated: CASSENSGGSGNTIYF.

This clonotype was seen a handful of times. The V and J genes are TRBV25-1 and TRBJ2-5; D is perhaps TRBD2 (7 bases). The CDR3 extends over 14 amino acids. With 1 base removed from V and 4 bases from J, the gap between germline ends came to 10 bases. Germline V gene lookup returns CDR1 MGHDK and CDR2 SYGVNS. CDR3 protein: CASSESGGGETQYF. As DNA, the CDR3 is TGTGCCAGCAGTGAATCGGGGGGCGGAGAGACCCAGTACTTC.

The chain recombines TRBV29-1 with TRBJ1-5; D uncertain. The germline V gene encodes CDR1 SQVTM and CDR2 ANQGSEA. V lost 4 bases and J lost 0, with 7 bases in between. The CDR3 covers 13 residues. In nucleotides, the CDR3 is TGCAGCGTTGGGACCGATAGCAATCAGCCCCAGCATTTT. This codes for CSVGTDSNQPQHF.

V usage is TRBV24-1 and J usage is TRBJ2-5; D perhaps matches TRBD2 (6 bases). The CDR3 has 15 amino acids. Between the trimmed V and J ends, which lost 2 bases and 4 bases, there was a span of 13 bases. In germline, CDR1 is KGHDR, CDR2 SFDVKD. CDR3 in amino acids: CATSDWRDGGETQYF. CDR3 bases: TGTGCCACCAGTGATTGGCGGGACGGGGGAGAGACCCAGTACTTC.

The chain has TRBV5-1 and TRBJ1-2, with 9 bases fitting TRBD1. The CDR3 is made up of 12 amino acids. Germline values: CDR1 SGHRS, CDR2 YFSETQ. The trim removed 7 bases at V and 8 bases at J, leaving 6 bases unmatched. CDR3: CASSGTGKGYTF. The CDR3 nucleotides are TGCGCCAGCTCCGGGACAGGGAAGGGCTACACCTTC. Full variable domain (missing parts from reference TRBV5-1 and TRBJ1-2): KAGVTQTPRYLIKTRGQQVTLSCSPISGHRSVSWYQQTPGQGLQFLFEYFSETQRNKGNFPGRFSGRQFSNSRSEMNVSTLELGDSALYLCASSGTGKGYTFGSGTRLTVV.

This clonotype was counted between two and nine times. The CDR3 reads CAISERSGGGEKLFF. CDR3 nucleotide sequence: TGTGCCATCAGTGAGAGGTCAGGGGGCGGTGAAAAACTGTTTTTT. The rearrangement uses TRBV10-3 and TRBJ1-4; 8 positions agree with TRBD1. V gave up 2 bases and J gave up 7 bases; unmatched junction bases: 6. Looked up from germline, CDR1 is ENHRY and CDR2 is SYGVKD. The CDR3 spans 15 residues.

This rearrangement joins TRBV7-7 to TRBJ2-3; 11 bases line up with TRBD2. This CDR3 is 15 amino acids long. The V and J ends lost 5 bases and 1 base, in that order; junction bases with no gene match: 2. The germline V gene encodes CDR1 SSHAT and CDR2 FNYEAQ (reference sequence). In nucleotides, the CDR3 is TGTGCCAGCAGCGTGACTAGCGGGGGCACAGATACGCAGTATTTT. Translating gives CASSVTSGGTDTQYF.

There are many counts of this clonotype. The V and J genes are TRBV19 and TRBJ1-6; 7 nucleotides line up with TRBD1. The germline V gene has CDR1 LNHDA and CDR2 SQIVND (reference sequence). The length of the CDR3 is 13 residues. Trimming cost V 4 bases and J 8 bases; bases outside gene matches: 2. DNA for the CDR3: TGTGCCAGTAGTAGGGACAGAGATTCACCCCTCCACTTT. It codes for CASSRDRDSPLHF.

This chain connects TRBV25-1 to TRBJ2-2; D not resolved. The CDR3 runs 17 residues. The germline V gene encodes CDR1 MGHDK and CDR2 SYGVNS. Between the trimmed V and J ends, which lost 4 bases and 4 bases, there was a span of 19 bases. The DNA for the CDR3 is TGTGCCAGCAGTGGACGAATTATCGGGTTGGTCACCGGGGAGCTGTTTTTT. It encodes CASSGRIIGLVTGELFF.

A note on this clonotype: A much larger clone is a single base away; this may be a read error. This chain uses TRBV2 with TRBJ2-2; unclear D gene. The CDR3 is 13 residues long. Germline V gene data show CDR1 as SNHLY and CDR2 as FYNNEI. CDR3 amino acids: CAGSDTYTGELFF. As DNA, the CDR3 is TGTGCCGGCAGTGATACTTACACCGGGGAGCTGTTTTTT.

On this clonotype itself: A read error is possible here, since a much larger clone lies one base away. No conserved phenylalanine or tryptophan ends this CDR3, so it is likely a read error. This sequence joins TRBV9 and TRBJ2-7, with 10 nucleotides matching TRBD1. CDR1 and CDR2 (germline): SGDLS, YYNGEE. Trimming cost V 3 bases and J 5 bases; bases outside gene matches: 11. The CDR3 runs to 16 residues. In DNA, the CDR3 is TGTGCCAGCAGCGCCGGGACAGGGGTACTTTCTGACGAGCAGTACCTC. Translating it yields CASSAGTGVLSDEQYL.

In its sample, this clonotype was seen many times. This chain links TRBV12-3 or TRBV12-4 with TRBJ1-1, with 7 bases identical to TRBD1. The CDR3 is made up of 14 amino acids. The V and J ends lost 4 bases and 6 bases, in that order; junction bases with no gene match: 8. In nucleotides, the CDR3 is TGTGCCAGCAGTTACACGACAGGGTTTTCTGAAGCTTTCTTT. This encodes CASSYTTGFSEAFF.

This clonotype has a handful of counts. This rearrangement joins TRBV6-5 to TRBJ2-3; D ambiguous. The germline V gene encodes CDR1 MNHEY and CDR2 SVGAGI. The CDR3 consists of 11 residues. The V end was cut by 2 bases, the J end by 4 bases, with 1 base between. CDR3 in DNA: TGTGCCAGCAGTTACCCAGATACGCAGTATTTT. This codes for CASSYPDTQYF.

The chain links TRBV10-3 to TRBJ1-2; TRBD1 matches at 9 bases. V lost 6 bases to trimming and J lost 4 bases; unmatched junction nucleotides: 6. This CDR3 spans 14 amino acids. Germline CDR1 is ENHRY and CDR2 is SYGVKD. The CDR3 sequence: CAISGQGSLYGYTF. DNA of the CDR3: TGTGCCATCAGCGGACAGGGGTCTCTCTATGGCTACACCTTC.

The chain carries TRBV29-1 and TRBJ2-1; D might be TRBD2 (6 bases). The ends were cut back, 2 bases at V and 9 bases at J, with 17 bases in the middle. Germline V lookup: CDR1 SQVTM, CDR2 ANQGSEA. This CDR3 region has 14 residues. The CDR3 reads CSVEMSSVLIEQFF. CDR3 DNA sequence: TGCAGCGTTGAAATGTCTAGCGTTCTTATTGAGCAGTTCTTC.